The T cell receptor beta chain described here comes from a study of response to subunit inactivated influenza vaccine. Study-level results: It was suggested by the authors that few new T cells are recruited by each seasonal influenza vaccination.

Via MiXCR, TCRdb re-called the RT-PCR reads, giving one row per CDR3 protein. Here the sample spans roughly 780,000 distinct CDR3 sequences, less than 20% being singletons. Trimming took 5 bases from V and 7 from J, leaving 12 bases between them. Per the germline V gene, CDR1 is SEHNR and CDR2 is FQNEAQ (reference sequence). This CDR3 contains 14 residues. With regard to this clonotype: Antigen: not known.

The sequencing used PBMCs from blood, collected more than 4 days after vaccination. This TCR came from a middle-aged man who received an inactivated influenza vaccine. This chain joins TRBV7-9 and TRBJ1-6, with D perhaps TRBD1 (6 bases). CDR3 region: CASSRQGMNSPLHF. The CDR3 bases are TGTGCCAGCAGCCGGCAGGGGATGAATTCACCCCTCCACTTT.